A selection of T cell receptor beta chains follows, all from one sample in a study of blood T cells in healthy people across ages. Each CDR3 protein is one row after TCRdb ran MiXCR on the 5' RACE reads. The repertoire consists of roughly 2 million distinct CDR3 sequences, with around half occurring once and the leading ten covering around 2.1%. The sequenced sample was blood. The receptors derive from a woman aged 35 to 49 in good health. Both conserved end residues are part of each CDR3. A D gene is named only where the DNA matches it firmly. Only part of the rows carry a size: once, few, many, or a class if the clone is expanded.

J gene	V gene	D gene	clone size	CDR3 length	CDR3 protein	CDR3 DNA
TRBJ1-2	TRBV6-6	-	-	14	CASSYGGPGSGYTF	TGTGCCAGCAGTTACGGGGGACCGGGCTCCGGCTACACCTTC
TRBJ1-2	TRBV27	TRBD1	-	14	CASSLRAGGSGYTF	TGTGCCAGCAGTTTAAGGGCAGGGGGGAGTGGCTACACCTTC
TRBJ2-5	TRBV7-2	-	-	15	CASSLSRGEKETQYF	TGTGCCAGCAGCTTAAGCCGGGGAGAGAAAGAGACCCAGTACTTC
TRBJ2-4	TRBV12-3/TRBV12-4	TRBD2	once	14	CASSLTSGKNIQYF	TGTGCCAGCAGTCTTACTAGCGGCAAAAACATTCAGTACTTC
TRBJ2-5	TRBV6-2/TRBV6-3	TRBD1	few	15	CASSYGTDLYNEQYF	TGTGCCAGCAGTTACGGGACAGATCTTTACAATGAGCAGTACTTC
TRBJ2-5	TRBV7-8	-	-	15	CASSLGGWGLETQYF	TGTGCCAGCAGCTTAGGGGGTTGGGGGCTGGAGACCCAGTACTTC
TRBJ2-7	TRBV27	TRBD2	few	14	CASSQSGGMYEQYF	TGTGCCAGCAGCCAAAGCGGGGGGATGTACGAGCAGTACTTC
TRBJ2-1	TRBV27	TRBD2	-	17	CASSLAQRGGSWNEQFF	TGTGCCAGCAGTTTAGCCCAGCGGGGGGGTAGTTGGAATGAGCAGTTCTTC
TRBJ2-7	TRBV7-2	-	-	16	CASSLVPMDSWNEQYF	TGTGCCAGCAGCTTAGTTCCGATGGACAGTTGGAACGAGCAGTACTTC
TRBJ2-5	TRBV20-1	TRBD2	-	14	CSARIGGSLETQYF	TGCAGTGCTAGGATCGGGGGGAGCCTTGAGACCCAGTACTTC
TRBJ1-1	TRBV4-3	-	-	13	CASSQEWGTEAFF	TGCGCCAGCAGCCAAGAGTGGGGGACTGAAGCTTTCTTT
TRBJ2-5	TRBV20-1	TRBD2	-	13	CSATTGGVETQYF	TGCAGTGCTACCACGGGGGGGGTAGAGACCCAGTACTTC
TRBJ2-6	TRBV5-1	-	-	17	CASTHGGGNSGANVLTF	TGCGCCAGCACCCATGGAGGGGGGAACTCTGGGGCCAACGTCCTGACTTTC
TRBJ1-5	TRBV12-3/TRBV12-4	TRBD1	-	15	CASSLVLDRGRPQHF	TGTGCCAGTAGTTTGGTACTTGACAGGGGACGACCCCAGCATTTT
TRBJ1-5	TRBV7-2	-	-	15	CASSLAAGSVEPQHF	TGTGCCAGCAGCTTAGCGGCAGGGTCGGTTGAACCCCAGCATTTT
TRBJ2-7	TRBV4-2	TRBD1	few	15	CASSYQDRGSYEQYF	TGTGCCAGCAGCTACCAGGACAGGGGATCCTACGAGCAGTACTTC
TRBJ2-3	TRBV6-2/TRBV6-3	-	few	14	CASSLGPFRDTQYF	TGTGCCAGCAGTCTGGGGCCGTTCCGCGATACGCAGTATTTT
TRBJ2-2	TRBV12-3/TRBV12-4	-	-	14	CASSLDGTTGELFF	TGTGCCAGCAGTTTAGATGGTACGACCGGGGAGCTGTTTTTT
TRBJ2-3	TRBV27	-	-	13	CASSFLISDTQYF	TGTGCCAGCAGTTTTTTAATTTCCGATACGCAGTATTTT
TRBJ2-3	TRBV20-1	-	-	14	CSARTEASTDTQYF	TGCAGTGCTCGAACAGAAGCTAGCACAGATACGCAGTATTTT
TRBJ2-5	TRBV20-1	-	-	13	CSATGIIGETQYF	TGCAGTGCTACAGGAATTATCGGGGAGACCCAGTACTTC
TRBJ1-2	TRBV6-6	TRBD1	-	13	CASSGTGGVGYTF	TGTGCCAGCAGCGGGACAGGGGGTGTCGGCTACACCTTC
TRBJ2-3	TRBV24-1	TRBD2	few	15	CATSDLRTSPDTQYF	TGTGCCACCAGTGATCTTCGGACTAGCCCAGATACGCAGTATTTT
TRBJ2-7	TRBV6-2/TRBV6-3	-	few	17	CASSRRAAGPTTYEQYF	TGTGCCAGCAGTCGACGGGCCGCAGGGCCTACCACGTACGAGCAGTACTTC
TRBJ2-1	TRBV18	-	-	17	CASSPNRVGGTRGEQFF	TGTGCCAGCTCACCGAACAGGGTCGGGGGAACAAGGGGTGAGCAGTTCTTC